This T cell receptor beta chain is from a study of blood T cell repertoires in COVID-19. Across the whole study: Samples of COVID-19 (acute and convalescent) were obtained from the United States, Italy and Spain. PBMCs, B-cell-depleted T cells, or T cells provided the cDNA or gDNA that made up the material.

The data were produced by immunoSEQ multiplex PCR, yet TCRdb's version contains in-frame clones alone and is incomplete. Of a few hundred thousand clones in the sample, 70% to 90% were seen once. CDR3 size: 15 residues. Germline lookup yields CDR1 SNHLY and CDR2 FYNNEI. The V and J ends lost 8 bases and 0 bases, in that order; junction bases with no gene match: 10. The sequence was collected from a young man with active or convalescent COVID-19. Sequencing was carried out using peripheral blood. This rearrangement joins TRBV2 to TRBJ2-7, with 7 bases lining up with TRBD1. The CDR3 spells CASFQRTGTSYEQYF. The DNA of the CDR3 is TGTGCCAGCTTCCAGCGGACAGGAACCTCCTACGAGCAGTACTTC.